These T cell receptor beta chains were read from a single sample in a study of T cells after yellow fever vaccination. TCRdb processed the 5' RACE reads anew with MiXCR; each CDR3 protein has one entry. The data show some 500,000 distinct CDR3 sequences, around an eighth seen once. The sample was PBMCs, taken on the day of the yellow fever booster vaccination. The origin of the receptors is a man aged 25 to 40 who received the YFV17D yellow fever vaccine. CDR3s include the opening cysteine and the closing phenylalanine or tryptophan. A D gene is named only where the DNA matches it firmly. Clone size is stated in some rows and not others, as once, few, many or a class when expanded.

CASSQNLSGTSGPCTQETQYF,TGCGCCAGCAGTCAGAATCTTTCGGGTACTAGCGGGCCTTGTACCCAAGAGACCCAGTACTTC,-,TRBV23-1,TRBJ2-5,TRBD2
CASSLQLTYEQYF,TGTGCCAGCAGCTTGCAACTAACCTACGAGCAGTACTTC,-,TRBV5-4,TRBJ2-7,-
CASRRSGRGNEQFF,TGTGCCAGCAGACGTAGCGGGAGAGGCAATGAGCAGTTCTTC,-,TRBV6-2/TRBV6-3,TRBJ2-1,TRBD2
CASRPAGTSGRGVSYF,TGTGCCAGTAGGCCCGCCGGGACTAGCGGGAGAGGGGTGTCGTACTTC,few,TRBV19,TRBJ2-7,TRBD2
CSARGDRRTNYGYTF,TGCAGTGCTAGAGGGGACAGGCGAACTAACTATGGCTACACCTTC,-,TRBV20-1,TRBJ1-2,TRBD1
CASSWDSGRAYEQYF,TGTGCCAGCAGTTGGGATAGCGGGAGGGCCTACGAGCAGTACTTC,few,TRBV6-5,TRBJ2-7,TRBD2
CASSQREKTDTQYF,TGTGCCAGCAGCCAGCGGGAGAAGACAGATACGCAGTATTTT,few,TRBV4-2,TRBJ2-3,TRBD2
CASSSAGTNPYNEQFF,TGTGCCAGCAGCTCCGCCGGGACTAACCCCTACAATGAGCAGTTCTTC,-,TRBV7-3,TRBJ2-1,TRBD2
CSARPGGNEQFF,TGCAGTGCTAGACCTGGCGGCAATGAGCAGTTCTTC,few,TRBV20-1,TRBJ2-1,-
CASSVVASTGELFF,TGTGCCAGCAGTGTGGTAGCTTCCACCGGGGAGCTGTTTTTT,few,TRBV2,TRBJ2-2,-
CASSLDLDPKVYEQYF,TGCGCCAGCAGCTTGGACCTCGATCCCAAAGTCTACGAGCAGTACTTC,-,TRBV5-1,TRBJ2-7,-
CAWSRQGPGQPQHF,TGTGCCTGGAGTCGACAGGGCCCCGGTCAGCCCCAGCATTTT,few,TRBV30,TRBJ1-5,TRBD1
CASSLRTGGNYGYTF,TGTGCCAGCAGCCTACGGACAGGGGGCAACTATGGCTACACCTTC,-,TRBV12-3/TRBV12-4,TRBJ1-2,TRBD1
CASSPNLEQFF,TGTGCCAGCAGCCCAAACCTGGAGCAGTTCTTC,few,TRBV7-2,TRBJ2-1,-
CSVRLATYNEQFF,TGCAGCGTTAGACTAGCCACCTACAATGAGCAGTTCTTC,few,TRBV29-1,TRBJ2-1,TRBD2
CASSPTKLPGLAGAAVSYNEQFF,TGTGCCAGCAGCCCTACGAAACTACCGGGACTAGCGGGAGCAGCAGTCTCCTACAATGAGCAGTTCTTC,-,TRBV14,TRBJ2-1,TRBD2
CASSLTVREGKYF,TGTGCCAGCAGCTTAACGGTCAGGGAAGGCAAGTACTTC,-,TRBV7-9,TRBJ2-7,-
CSAPKPGLAGLQETQYF,TGCAGTGCTCCCAAGCCGGGACTAGCGGGGCTCCAAGAGACCCAGTACTTC,few,TRBV20-1,TRBJ2-5,TRBD2
CASSLGGQGSSPLHF,TGTGCCAGCAGCTTAGGGGGACAGGGTAGTTCACCCCTCCACTTT,-,TRBV7-2,TRBJ1-6,TRBD1
CASSSPWTGLNYTEAFF,TGTGCCAGCAGTTCGCCCTGGACAGGGCTTAACTACACTGAAGCTTTCTTT,few,TRBV27,TRBJ1-1,TRBD1
CASSIQPSNEQFF,TGTGCCAGCAGTATACAGCCCTCGAATGAGCAGTTCTTC,few,TRBV28,TRBJ2-1,-
CSVVVWSGGELFF,TGCAGCGTTGTAGTGTGGAGTGGCGGGGAGCTGTTTTTT,-,TRBV29-1,TRBJ2-2,-
CASSYFLAGSYNEQFF,TGTGCCAGCAGTTACTTTCTAGCGGGGTCCTACAATGAGCAGTTCTTC,-,TRBV6-2/TRBV6-3,TRBJ2-1,TRBD2
CAVHGSSYEQYF,TGTGCCGTCCACGGGAGCTCCTACGAGCAGTACTTC,-,TRBV5-4,TRBJ2-7,-
CASGLSKTGELFF,TGTGCTAGTGGTTTGTCGAAGACCGGGGAGCTGTTTTTT,-,TRBV12-5,TRBJ2-2,-
CASRPRTGVNTEAFF,TGTGCCAGTAGGCCTCGAACAGGGGTGAACACTGAAGCTTTCTTT,-,TRBV19,TRBJ1-1,TRBD1
CTSSEGQGNIQYF,TGCACCAGCAGTGAGGGACAGGGAAACATTCAGTACTTC,-,TRBV10-2,TRBJ2-4,TRBD1
CATSDYRDEQFF,TGTGCCACCAGTGATTACAGGGATGAGCAGTTCTTC,-,TRBV24-1,TRBJ2-1,-
CASGRGGRGDTEAFF,TGTGCTAGTGGCCGGGGGGGGAGAGGGGACACTGAAGCTTTCTTT,few,TRBV12-5,TRBJ1-1,-
CASSRTRDEQFF,TGTGCCAGCAGCCGGACTAGAGATGAGCAGTTCTTC,-,TRBV3-1,TRBJ2-1,TRBD2
CASRKLGTGVDEDQPQHF,TGTGCCAGCAGAAAACTCGGGACAGGGGTTGATGAAGATCAGCCCCAGCATTTT,-,TRBV12-3/TRBV12-4,TRBJ1-5,TRBD1
CVCSQNLRAQETQYF,TGTGTCTGCAGTCAGAACCTGCGGGCACAAGAGACCCAGTACTTC,-,TRBV23-1,TRBJ2-5,-
CAISDMLLRPTDTQYF,TGTGCCATCAGTGATATGCTCTTACGACCCACAGATACGCAGTATTTT,-,TRBV10-3,TRBJ2-3,-
CASTPSGVMETDTQYF,TGCGCCAGCACTCCCTCAGGGGTAATGGAGACAGATACGCAGTATTTT,few,TRBV23-1,TRBJ2-3,-
CASSDGGGQPQHF,TGTGCCAGCAGTGACGGGGGTGGGCAGCCCCAGCATTTT,-,TRBV25-1,TRBJ1-5,-
CASGLAGGPLYEQYF,TGTGCCAGCGGCCTAGCGGGAGGGCCACTTTACGAGCAGTACTTC,few,TRBV5-8,TRBJ2-7,TRBD2
CSVDLGLGYNEQFF,TGCAGCGTTGATTTGGGACTAGGCTACAATGAGCAGTTCTTC,-,TRBV29-1,TRBJ2-1,TRBD2
CSVPGLGGIGYTF,TGCAGTGTTCCGGGACTTGGGGGTATCGGCTACACCTTC,-,TRBV20-1,TRBJ1-2,-
CASSLPTHTGEQYF,TGTGCCAGCAGTTTACCAACCCATACGGGCGAGCAGTACTTC,-,TRBV27,TRBJ2-7,-
CASSLESHRDTQYF,TGTGCCAGCAGCTTAGAATCCCACAGAGATACGCAGTATTTT,-,TRBV7-9,TRBJ2-3,-
CASSLEGGTSYNEQFF,TGTGCCAGCAGCTTAGAAGGAGGGACTAGTTACAATGAGCAGTTCTTC,-,TRBV7-9,TRBJ2-1,TRBD2
CASSFNPAYEQYF,TGTGCCAGCAGTTTTAATCCGGCCTACGAGCAGTACTTC,-,TRBV27,TRBJ2-7,-
CASIRTSGTYEQYF,TGTGCCAGCATAAGGACTAGCGGCACCTACGAGCAGTACTTC,-,TRBV7-9,TRBJ2-7,TRBD2
CASSQDQASEPQHF,TGCGCCAGCAGCCAAGATCAGGCTTCGGAGCCCCAGCATTTT,few,TRBV4-3,TRBJ1-5,-
CSARDPRVDEKLFF,TGCAGTGCTAGAGATCCCCGGGTGGATGAAAAACTGTTTTTT,-,TRBV20-1,TRBJ1-4,-
CAISDRDISNYGYTF,TGTGCCATCAGTGATAGGGACATAAGTAACTATGGCTACACCTTC,few,TRBV10-3,TRBJ1-2,-